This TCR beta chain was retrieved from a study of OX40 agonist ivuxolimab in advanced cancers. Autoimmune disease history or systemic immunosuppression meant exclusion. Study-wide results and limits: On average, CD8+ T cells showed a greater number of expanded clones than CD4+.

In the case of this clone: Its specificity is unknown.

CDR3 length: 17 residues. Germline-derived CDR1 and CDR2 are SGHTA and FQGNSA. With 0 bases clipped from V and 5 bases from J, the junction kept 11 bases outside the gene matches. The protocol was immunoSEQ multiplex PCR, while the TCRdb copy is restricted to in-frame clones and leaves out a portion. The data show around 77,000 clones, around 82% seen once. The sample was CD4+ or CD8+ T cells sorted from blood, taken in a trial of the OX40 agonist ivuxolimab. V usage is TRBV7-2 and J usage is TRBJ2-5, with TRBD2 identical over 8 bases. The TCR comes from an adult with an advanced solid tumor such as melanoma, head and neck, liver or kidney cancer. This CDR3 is CASSLARWTSTDETQYF. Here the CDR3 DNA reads TGTGCCAGCAGCTTAGCGCGTTGGACTAGCACGGATGAGACCCAGTACTTC.